A single sample gave rise to the 27 T cell receptor beta chains below, sequenced in a study of OX40 agonist ivuxolimab in advanced cancers. Clones were read by immunoSEQ multiplex PCR, and TCRdb kept only the in-frame ones, dropping some. The sample records some 70,000 clones, around 81% being singletons. This specimen was CD4+ or CD8+ T cells sorted from blood, taken in a trial of the OX40 agonist ivuxolimab. Receptors were obtained from an adult with an advanced solid tumor such as melanoma, head and neck, liver or kidney cancer.

Comments on this clone: A read error may explain this, as a much larger clone is one base away. The chain joins TRBV11-3 to TRBJ1-1; tentative D call: TRBD1 (6 bases). Trimming took 4 bases from V and 1 from J, leaving 7 bases between them. The germline V gene encodes CDR1 SGHNT and CDR2 YENEEA. The CDR3 extends over 13 amino acids. In DNA form, the CDR3 reads TGTGCCAGCAGCTCGGACAGGAACACTGAAGCTTTCTTT. It is translated as CASSSDRNTEAFF. The full variable domain, completed using reference TRBV11-3 and TRBJ1-1, is EAGVVQSPRYKIIEKKQPVAFWCNPISGHNTLYWYLQNLGQGPELLIRYENEEAVDDSQLPKDRFSAERLKGVDSTLKIQPAELGDSAVYLCASSSDRNTEAFFGQGTRLTVV.

The CDR3 DNA is TGTGCCAGTAGTTCACGGACTAGCGGGTCCTACAATGAGCAGTTCTTC. Encoded protein: CASSSRTSGSYNEQFF. The V and J genes are TRBV19 and TRBJ2-1, with 11 bases that match TRBD2. This CDR3 spans 16 amino acids. Germline CDR1 reads LNHDA; CDR2 reads SQIVND (reference sequence). V dropped 5 bases and J dropped 1; count of bases not matched to a gene: 4.

This clone was detected only once. The chain recombines TRBV19 with TRBJ1-5; 9 nucleotides agree with TRBD1. This CDR3 spans 14 amino acids. The V and J ends lost 5 bases and 5 bases, in that order; junction bases with no gene match: 4. The germline gives CDR1 LNHDA, CDR2 SQIVND (reference sequence). DNA of the CDR3: TGTGCCAGTAGTGATCGGACAGGGGATCAGCCCCAGCATTTT. Its protein is CASSDRTGDQPQHF. Drawing the rest from reference TRBV19 and TRBJ1-5, the complete variable domain is DGGITQSPKYLFRKEGQNVTLSCEQNLNHDAMYWYRQDPGQGLRLIYYSQIVNDFQKGDIAEGYSVSREKKESFPLTVTSAQKNPTAFYLCASSDRTGDQPQHFGDGTRLSIL.

This sequence joins TRBV19 and TRBJ2-3; D is possibly TRBD2 (7 bases). The CDR3 has 13 amino acids. In germline, CDR1 is LNHDA, CDR2 SQIVND (reference sequence). V was shortened by 0 bases and J by 11 bases, with 12 bases between the two germline ends. For the CDR3, the DNA is TGTGCCAGTAGTATAGATTCGAGGGGGGGGCAGTATTTT. This gives the protein CASSIDSRGGQYF.

J is TRBJ2-3 and V is TRBV6-6; D perhaps matches TRBD2 (5 bases). From germline, CDR1 is MNHNY and CDR2 SVGAGI (reference sequence). The V end was cut by 5 bases, the J end by 0 bases, with 15 bases between. CDR3 length: 16 amino acids. The CDR3 nucleotides read TGTGCCAGCAGTCCGGGAACCATTCCTAGCACAGATACGCAGTATTTT. Amino acids: CASSPGTIPSTDTQYF.

This rearrangement joins TRBV21-1 to TRBJ2-7; whether TRBD2, the table's D call, matches the DNA was not checked. TRBV21-1 is a known pseudogene. The length of the CDR3 is 17 residues. CDR3 DNA sequence: TGTGCCAGCAGCCCAGGGTCCTCGCCCGGGGGACGATACGAGCAGTACTTC. Amino acid sequence: CASSPGSSPGGRYEQYF.

Only a few counts were recorded for this clone. The J gene is TRBJ1-5, the V gene TRBV28; no clear D gene. CDR1 and CDR2 from the germline V gene are MDHEN and SYDVKM. V lost 4 bases to trimming and J lost 6 bases, with 13 bases between them. CDR3 length: 14 residues. Written as DNA, the CDR3 is TGTGCCAGCAGTTACCCGTCCGGAGGTCAGCCCCAGCATTTT. This codes for CASSYPSGGQPQHF.

This chain connects TRBV5-4 to TRBJ1-2, with unresolved D. CDR3 length: 14 amino acids. The V gene lost 6 bases and the J gene lost 4 bases, with 16 bases spanning the gap. From germline, CDR1 is SGHNT and CDR2 YYREEE (reference sequence). The CDR3 nucleotides are TGTGCCAGCACCCCGACCGGGGAGGGCTATGGCTACACCTTC. The encoded protein is CASTPTGEGYGYTF.

The CDR3: CAWSVRGGGSYHEQFF. For the CDR3, the DNA is TGTGCCTGGAGTGTACGTGGTGGCGGGAGTTACCATGAGCAGTTCTTC. The chain joins TRBV30 to TRBJ2-1; TRBD2 matches at 7 bases. V dropped 0 bases and J dropped 8; count of bases not matched to a gene: 13. CDR1 and CDR2 from the germline V gene are GTSNPN and SVGIG (reference sequence). The CDR3 extends over 16 amino acids.

The chain links TRBV6-5 to TRBJ1-2, with TRBD1 matching 7 bases. CDR1 is MNHEY, CDR2 SVGAGI, per germline. V lost 4 bases to trimming and J lost 4 bases; unmatched junction nucleotides: 6. CDR3 length: 14 residues. Here the CDR3 reads CASSSTGPLYGYTF. CDR3 nucleotide sequence: TGTGCCAGCAGTTCGACAGGGCCCCTCTATGGCTACACCTTC.

The V and J genes are TRBV14 and TRBJ1-1; no firm D call. CDR3 length: 13 residues. Germline loops: CDR1 SGHDN, CDR2 FVKESK. The ends were cut back, 2 bases at V and 1 base at J, with 5 bases in the middle. The CDR3 region is CASSQSRNTEAFF. CDR3 nucleotides: TGTGCCAGCAGCCAATCAAGGAACACTGAAGCTTTCTTT.

The chain links TRBV4-1 to TRBJ1-2; tentatively, D is TRBD1 (5 bases). This CDR3 is built from 17 residues. Per the germline V gene, CDR1 is MGHRA and CDR2 is YSYEKL. The germline V and J ends were trimmed by 0 bases and 4 bases, with 18 bases remaining between them. CDR3 sequence (DNA): TGCGCCAGCAGCCAAGAGGGGGGTGGGGCGTCGCGCTATGGCTACACCTTC. This gives the protein CASSQEGGGASRYGYTF.

The chain uses TRBV2 and TRBJ1-6, with a tentative D call TRBD1 (5 bases). CDR1 SNHLY and CDR2 FYNNEI come from the germline V gene. Trimming shortened V by 2 bases and J by 1 base, and 12 bases separated the two germline ends. There are 17 residues in the CDR3. The chain's CDR3 is CASSEWAGSSYNSPLHF. The CDR3 DNA follows: TGTGCCAGCAGTGAATGGGCAGGGTCATCCTATAATTCACCCCTCCACTTT.

This clone was observed a handful of times. This sample includes further DNA sequences coding for the same CDR3. This chain joins TRBV11-2 and TRBJ2-3, with 8 bases matching TRBD2. Per the germline V gene, CDR1 is SGHAT and CDR2 is FQNNGV. The CDR3 loop spans 16 amino acids. The trim removed 1 base at V and 1 base at J, leaving 4 bases unmatched. The DNA of the CDR3 is TGTGCCAGCAGCTTAGCGGGAGGGCCTGGCACAGATACGCAGTATTTT. It specifies CASSLAGGPGTDTQYF.

This rearrangement joins TRBV30 to TRBJ1-3; maybe TRBD1 (5 bases). Trimming removed 0 bases at V and 0 bases at J, with 12 bases between. This CDR3 has 16 amino acids. Germline CDR1 and CDR2: GTSNPN and SVGIG (reference sequence). CDR3 in amino acids: CAWSVSGTDSGNTIYF. CDR3 nucleotides: TGTGCCTGGAGTGTTTCCGGGACCGACTCTGGAAACACCATATATTTT.

DNA of the CDR3: TGTGCCAGCAGGGGCTCTTGGGACACCAAGGAAGCTTTCTTT. Its translation is CASRGSWDTKEAFF. This chain uses TRBV28 with TRBJ1-1; a weak D match, TRBD1 (6 bases). Germline values: CDR1 MDHEN, CDR2 SYDVKM. The V and J ends lost 6 bases and 8 bases respectively, with 19 bases between them. The CDR3 sequence is 14 residues long.

This chain uses TRBV9 with TRBJ1-5; D might be TRBD1 (5 bases). Trimming pared 0 bases from V and 6 bases from J, leaving 10 bases between. The germline CDR1 and CDR2 sequences are SGDLS and YYNGEE. This CDR3 has 14 residues. The chain's CDR3 is CASSVEGVGQPQHF. CDR3 nucleotide sequence: TGTGCCAGCAGCGTAGAAGGGGTGGGTCAGCCCCAGCATTTT.

In nucleotides, the CDR3 is TGTGCCAGCAGCTTGGGACTCCAGGGGGCCTACAATGAGCAGTTCTTC. Translating gives CASSLGLQGAYNEQFF. The chain carries TRBV6-6 and TRBJ2-1; D is perhaps TRBD1 (7 bases). This CDR3 contains 16 residues. CDR1 is MNHNY and CDR2 is SVGAGI in the germline V gene (reference sequence). V lost 6 bases, J lost 2 bases, and 17 bases lay in between.

This chain uses TRBV4-1 with TRBJ1-1; D remains ambiguous. V was clipped by 1 base and J by 6 bases, with 9 bases between them. Germline V CDR1 and CDR2: MGHRA, YSYEKL. The CDR3 contains 13 residues. The CDR3 loop reads CASSQAGYAEAFF. The CDR3 DNA follows: TGCGCCAGCAGCCAAGCTGGTTATGCTGAAGCTTTCTTT.

The V gene is TRBV6-5, the J gene TRBJ1-2; 7 nucleotides match TRBD1. CDR1 and CDR2 from the germline V gene are MNHEY and SVGAGI. The CDR3 is 13 residues long. V gave up 6 bases and J gave up 8 bases; unmatched junction bases: 9. The CDR3 DNA follows: TGTGCCAGCAGACAAACAGGGGATATAGGCTACACCTTC. Its translation: CASRQTGDIGYTF.

The chain combines TRBV2 with TRBJ1-2, with D unresolved. Germline CDR1 SNHLY, CDR2 FYNNEI. This CDR3 is 16 amino acids long. Trimming removed 1 base from V and 1 base from J, with 13 bases in between. CDR3 nucleotides: TGTGCCAGCAGTGAAGGGGCTCGTCCCCTTAACTATGGCTACACCTTC. This encodes CASSEGARPLNYGYTF.

The rearrangement joins TRBV6-1 to TRBJ1-2; 9 bases map to TRBD1. This CDR3 region has 14 residues. Trimming took 5 bases from V and 6 from J; bases not matched to a gene: 7. Germline V lookup: CDR1 MNHNS, CDR2 SASEGT. The CDR3 DNA sequence: TGTGCCAGCAGTAGACAGGGGGGGTCCGATGGCTACACCTTC. It yields the protein CASSRQGGSDGYTF.

The rearrangement joins TRBV4-1 to TRBJ2-1, with D perhaps matching TRBD2 (7 bases). Germline CDR1 and CDR2: MGHRA and YSYEKL. V gave up 0 bases and J gave up 6 bases, with 12 bases separating them. The CDR3 consists of 15 residues. CDR3 sequence (DNA): TGCGCCAGCAGCCAAGATGGGGGGGCCGCCAATGAGCAGTTCTTC. Translation: CASSQDGGAANEQFF.

This clone was found once. The chain links TRBV7-9 to TRBJ2-5; the D gene could be TRBD1 or TRBD2 (5 bases each). The V end was cut by 3 bases, the J end by 4 bases, with 12 bases between. CDR1 and CDR2 (germline): SEHNR, FQNEAQ (reference sequence). The CDR3 runs 14 residues. The CDR3 here is CASSFGASSETQYF. DNA for the CDR3: TGTGCCAGCAGCTTCGGGGCTAGCTCAGAGACCCAGTACTTC.

The V gene is TRBV5-4, the J gene TRBJ2-1; the D gene is possibly TRBD1 (6 bases). V was pared by 0 bases and J by 6 bases, with 13 bases between. The CDR3 spans 15 residues. In germline, CDR1 is SGHNT, CDR2 YYREEE (reference sequence). CDR3 nucleotides: TGTGCCAGCAGCTTGGGTGGGGGCTCAATCAATGAGCAGTTCTTC. Encoded protein: CASSLGGGSINEQFF. The variable domain in full, completed from reference TRBV5-4 and TRBJ2-1, reads ETGVTQSPTHLIKTRGQQVTLRCSSQSGHNTVSWYQQALGQGPQFIFQYYREEENGRGNFPPRFSGLQFPNYSSELNVNALELDDSALYLCASSLGGGSINEQFFGPGTRLTVL.

This sequence joins TRBV11-3 and TRBJ2-1; 7 nucleotides line up with TRBD2. The germline CDR1 and CDR2 sequences are SGHNT and YENEEA. This CDR3 is built from 14 residues. V shed 1 base, J shed 4 bases, and the junction held 1 base outside the gene matches. CDR3 bases: TGTGCCAGCAGCTTAGGGGGAGGGTACAATGAGCAGTTCTTC. It is translated as CASSLGGGYNEQFF. The full variable domain, rest sourced from reference TRBV11-3 and TRBJ2-1, is EAGVVQSPRYKIIEKKQPVAFWCNPISGHNTLYWYLQNLGQGPELLIRYENEEAVDDSQLPKDRFSAERLKGVDSTLKIQPAELGDSAVYLCASSLGGGYNEQFFGPGTRLTVL.

The chain combines TRBV11-2 with TRBJ2-1; unclear D gene. The germline V gene has CDR1 SGHAT and CDR2 FQNNGV. Between the trimmed V and J ends, which lost 4 bases and 7 bases, there was a span of 14 bases. CDR3 length equals 14 residues. As DNA, the CDR3 is TGTGCCAGCAGCTGGTCGGCGGCCACAAATGAGCAGTTCTTC. Protein sequence: CASSWSAATNEQFF. The full variable domain, with the rest looked up from reference TRBV11-2 and TRBJ2-1, is EAGVAQSPRYKIIEKRQSVAFWCNPISGHATLYWYQQILGQGPKLLIQFQNNGVVDDSQLPKDRFSAERLKGVDSTLKIQPAKLEDSAVYLCASSWSAATNEQFFGPGTRLTVL.